This record concerns one T cell receptor (beta chain) sequence. The CDR3 covers 19 residues. Per the germline V gene, CDR1 is SNHLY and CDR2 is FYNNEI. The V segment lost 5 bases and the J segment 5 bases; nucleotides outside the gene matches: 19. These data come from a study of Ad26.COV2.S vaccination and SARS-CoV-2 variants. Treatment defined: some 20 received Ad26.COV2.S at low or high dose, single or two shots; several received placebo; per-sample allocation not given. Sampling occurred on day 63 after the first vaccine or placebo injection. Sequencing used immunoSEQ multiplex PCR; TCRdb keeps in-frame clones, though not all of them. The table has approximately 480,000 clones, 87% seen once.

The sample consisted of peripheral blood, taken in a trial of Ad26.COV2.S vaccine versus placebo. This chain joins TRBV2 and TRBJ2-5; 11 nucleotides line up with TRBD2. This clonotype was obtained from a person aged 18-60 years who received the Ad26.COV2.S COVID-19 vaccine or a placebo. CDR3 sequence: CASSSGGTSGLLGRETQYF. As DNA, the CDR3 is TGTGCCAGCAGTTCGGGGGGGACTAGCGGTCTACTGGGGCGGGAGACCCAGTACTTC.